The source of this TCR beta chain is a study of cytomegalovirus exposure and HLA in healthy donors. Whole-study context: Researchers found that roughly 81% of some 400 genotyped donors fell within the Caucasian-associated ancestry cluster.

As for this clone: Its antigen is unidentified.

The ends were cut back, 1 base at V and 4 bases at J, with 5 bases in the middle. Per germline, CDR1 SGHRS and CDR2 YFSETQ. The CDR3 consists of 13 residues. Study findings and constraints: As a later analysis revealed, most CMV-associated TCR beta chains appeared HLA-restricted. Being productive about 87% or about 30% of the time was typical of most TCR beta V segments in an earlier analysis. Per a later analysis, 18,000 or so TCR beta sequences showed association with HLA alleles at 0.05 false discovery rate.

Primers: 60 Vbeta forward and 13 Jbeta reverse. Repertoires were generated with immunoSEQ multiplex PCR, while TCRdb's copy carries only in-frame clones and drops some. The sample yields about 89,000 clones, under 80% seen once. Sample: PBMCs. The chain combines TRBV5-1 with TRBJ1-4; no reliable D call. This TCR was recovered from a male donor in good health and CMV-seronegative. The CDR3 protein is CASSLIHNEKLFF. CDR3 nucleotides: TGCGCCAGCAGCTTGATCCATAATGAAAAACTGTTTTTT.